This T cell receptor beta chain came from a study of T cells expressing NK-cell markers. The germline CDR1 and CDR2 sequences are SGDLS and YYNGEE. The CDR3 has 15 residues. Production of TCR beta cDNA relied on 5'RACE template switching with UMIs. From its re-call of the 5' RACE reads, TCRdb lists each CDR3 protein once, without DNA. The table gives some 150,000 distinct CDR3 sequences; the top ten clones make up 9% to 15% of it. The sequenced material came from blood T cells: a sorted CD56 or NKG2C T cell subset, CD4+ or CD8+ T cells, or bulk PBMC T cells (not recorded which). The clonotype originates from a man younger than 30 in good health. The chain combines TRBV9 with TRBJ2-3; TCRdb picks TRBD1, but there is no DNA to check that call. CDR3 protein: CASSVSGTNTDTQYF.